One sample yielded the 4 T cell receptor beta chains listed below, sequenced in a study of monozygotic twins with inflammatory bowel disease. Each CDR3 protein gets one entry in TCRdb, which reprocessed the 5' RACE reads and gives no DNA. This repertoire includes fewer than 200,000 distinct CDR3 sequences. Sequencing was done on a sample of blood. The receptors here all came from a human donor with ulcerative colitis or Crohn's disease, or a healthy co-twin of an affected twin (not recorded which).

CDR3 residues: CASSLNDPQGGYTF. This sequence joins TRBV27 and TRBJ1-2; TCRdb picks TRBD1, but there is no DNA to check that call. CDR1 is MNHEY, CDR2 SMNVEV, per germline (reference sequence). The CDR3 contains 14 residues.

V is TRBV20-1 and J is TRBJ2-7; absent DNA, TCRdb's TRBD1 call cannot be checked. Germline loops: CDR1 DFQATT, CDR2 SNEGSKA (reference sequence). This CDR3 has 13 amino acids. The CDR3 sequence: CSADRDGFYEQYF.

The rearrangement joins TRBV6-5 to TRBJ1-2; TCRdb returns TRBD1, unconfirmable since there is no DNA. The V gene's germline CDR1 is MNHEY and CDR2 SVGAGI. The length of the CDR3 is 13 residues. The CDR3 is CASSYSPQGGYTF.

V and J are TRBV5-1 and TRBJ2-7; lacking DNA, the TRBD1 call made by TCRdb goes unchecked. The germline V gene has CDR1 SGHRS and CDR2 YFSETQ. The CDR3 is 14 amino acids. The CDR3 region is CASSFDRGTDEQYF.